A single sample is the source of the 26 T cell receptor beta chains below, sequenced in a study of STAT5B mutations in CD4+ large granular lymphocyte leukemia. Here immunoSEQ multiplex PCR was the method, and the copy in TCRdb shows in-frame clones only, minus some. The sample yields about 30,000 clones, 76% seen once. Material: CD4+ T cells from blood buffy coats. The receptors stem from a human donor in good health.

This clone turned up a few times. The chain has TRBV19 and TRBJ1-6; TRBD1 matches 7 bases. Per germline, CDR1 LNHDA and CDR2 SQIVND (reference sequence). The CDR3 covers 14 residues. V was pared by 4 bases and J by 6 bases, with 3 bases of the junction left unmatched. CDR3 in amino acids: CASSTGTVNSPLHF. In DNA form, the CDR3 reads TGTGCCAGTAGTACCGGGACAGTTAATTCACCCCTCCACTTT.

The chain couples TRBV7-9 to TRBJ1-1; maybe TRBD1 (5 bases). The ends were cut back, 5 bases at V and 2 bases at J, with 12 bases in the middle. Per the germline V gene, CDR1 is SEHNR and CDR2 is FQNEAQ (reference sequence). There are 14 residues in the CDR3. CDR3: CASSLRGSNTEAFF. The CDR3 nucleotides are TGTGCCAGCAGCCTCCGGGGCTCTAACACTGAAGCTTTCTTT.

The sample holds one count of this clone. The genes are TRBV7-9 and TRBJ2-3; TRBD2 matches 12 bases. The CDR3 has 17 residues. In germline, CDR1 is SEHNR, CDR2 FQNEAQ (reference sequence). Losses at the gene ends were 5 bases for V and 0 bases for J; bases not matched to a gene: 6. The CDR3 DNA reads TGTGCCAGCAGCAAAGGACTAGCGGGGTCGAGCACAGATACGCAGTATTTT. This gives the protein CASSKGLAGSSTDTQYF.

The CDR3 here is CAWTAGAQGYGYTF. The CDR3 coding sequence is TGTGCCTGGACCGCGGGGGCGCAGGGCTATGGCTACACCTTC. The chain is built from TRBV30 and TRBJ1-2, with TRBD1 as a possible D gene (6 bases). Trimming stripped 4 bases from V and 4 bases from J, with 16 bases between. Per germline, CDR1 GTSNPN and CDR2 SVGIG (reference sequence). This CDR3 is built from 14 residues. Full variable domain (remainder filled in from reference TRBV30 and TRBJ1-2): SQTIHQWPATLVQPVGSPLSLECTVEGTSNPNLYWYRQAAGRGLQLLFYSVGIGQISSEVPQNLSASRPQDRQFILSSKKLLLSDSGFYLCAWTAGAQGYGYTFGSGTRLTVV.

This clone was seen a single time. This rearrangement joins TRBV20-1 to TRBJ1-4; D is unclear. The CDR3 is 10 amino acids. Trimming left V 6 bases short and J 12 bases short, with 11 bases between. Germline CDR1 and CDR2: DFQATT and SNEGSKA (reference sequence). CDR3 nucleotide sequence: TGCAGTGCCCTACACCAGGAACTGTTTTTT. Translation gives CSALHQELFF.

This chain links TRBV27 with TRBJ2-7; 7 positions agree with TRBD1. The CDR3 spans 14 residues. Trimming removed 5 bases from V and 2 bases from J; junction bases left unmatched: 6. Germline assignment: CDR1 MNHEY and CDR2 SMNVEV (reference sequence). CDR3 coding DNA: TGTGCCAGCAGTCCCCAGACAGGGCCCTACGAGCAGTACTTC. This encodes CASSPQTGPYEQYF.

CDR3 nucleotides: TGTGCCAGCGCTAGTGGGCCCATTCAGGGCTATATTACCGGGGAGCTGTTTTTT. Translated, it gives CASASGPIQGYITGELFF. V and J are TRBV19 and TRBJ2-2, with D maybe TRBD1 (5 bases). CDR3 length: 18 amino acids. The V end was cut by 9 bases, the J end by 5 bases, with 28 bases between. Germline CDR1 LNHDA, CDR2 SQIVND (reference sequence).

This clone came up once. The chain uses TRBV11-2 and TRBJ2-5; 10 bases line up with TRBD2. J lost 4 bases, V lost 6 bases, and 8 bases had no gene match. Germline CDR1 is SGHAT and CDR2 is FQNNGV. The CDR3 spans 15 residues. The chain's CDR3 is CASRSPAGGRETQYF. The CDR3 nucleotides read TGTGCCAGCAGATCCCCAGCGGGGGGGCGAGAGACCCAGTACTTC.

The CDR3 protein is CASSALRGEQFF. In DNA form, the CDR3 reads TGTGCCAGCAGCGCCCTACGGGGCGAGCAGTTCTTC. J is TRBJ2-1 and V is TRBV9, with D perhaps given as TRBD1 or TRBD2 (5 bases each). The V gene lost 3 bases and the J gene lost 10 bases, with 11 bases spanning the gap. The germline V gene has CDR1 SGDLS and CDR2 YYNGEE. The CDR3 loop spans 12 amino acids.

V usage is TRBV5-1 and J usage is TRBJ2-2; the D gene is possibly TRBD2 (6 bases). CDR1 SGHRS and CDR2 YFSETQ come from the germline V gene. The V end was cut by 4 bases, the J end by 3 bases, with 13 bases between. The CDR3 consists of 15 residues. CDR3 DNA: TGCGCCAGCAGCCGCATGGAGGGGTACACCGGGGAGCTGTTTTTT. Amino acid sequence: CASSRMEGYTGELFF.

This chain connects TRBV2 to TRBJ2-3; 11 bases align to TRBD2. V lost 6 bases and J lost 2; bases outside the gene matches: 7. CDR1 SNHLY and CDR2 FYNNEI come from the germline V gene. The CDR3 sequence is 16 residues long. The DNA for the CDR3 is TGTGCCAGCAGGAAACTAGCGGGGGTAGCCACAGATACGCAGTATTTT. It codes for CASRKLAGVATDTQYF. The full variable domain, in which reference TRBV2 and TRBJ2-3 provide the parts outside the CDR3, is EPEVTQTPSHQVTQMGQEVILRCVPISNHLYFYWYRQILGQKVEFLVSFYNNEISEKSEIFDDQFSVERPDGSNFTLKIRSTKLEDSAMYFCASRKLAGVATDTQYFGPGTRLTVL.

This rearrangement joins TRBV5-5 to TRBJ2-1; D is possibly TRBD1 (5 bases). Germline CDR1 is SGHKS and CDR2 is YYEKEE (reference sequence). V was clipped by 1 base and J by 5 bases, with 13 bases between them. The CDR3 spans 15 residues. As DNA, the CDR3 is TGTGCCAGCAGCTTGCGGGCCACAGGACACAATGAGCAGTTCTTC. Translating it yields CASSLRATGHNEQFF.

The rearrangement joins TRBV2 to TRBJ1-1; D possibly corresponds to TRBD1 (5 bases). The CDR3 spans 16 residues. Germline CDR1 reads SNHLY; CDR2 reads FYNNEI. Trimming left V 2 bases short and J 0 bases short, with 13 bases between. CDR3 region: CASSESGDYMNTEAFF. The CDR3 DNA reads TGTGCCAGCAGTGAAAGTGGGGACTACATGAACACTGAAGCTTTCTTT.

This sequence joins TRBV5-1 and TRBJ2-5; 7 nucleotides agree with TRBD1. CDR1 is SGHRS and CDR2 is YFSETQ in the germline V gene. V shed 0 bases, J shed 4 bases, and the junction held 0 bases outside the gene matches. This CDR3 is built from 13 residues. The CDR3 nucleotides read TGCGCCAGCAGCTTGGGACAGGGAGAGACCCAGTACTTC. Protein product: CASSLGQGETQYF.

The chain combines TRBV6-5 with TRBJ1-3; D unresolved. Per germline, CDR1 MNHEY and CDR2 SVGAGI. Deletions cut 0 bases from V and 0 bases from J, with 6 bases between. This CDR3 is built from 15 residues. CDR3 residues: CASSYSGSSGNTIYF. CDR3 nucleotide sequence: TGTGCCAGCAGTTACTCGGGGTCCTCTGGAAACACCATATATTTT.

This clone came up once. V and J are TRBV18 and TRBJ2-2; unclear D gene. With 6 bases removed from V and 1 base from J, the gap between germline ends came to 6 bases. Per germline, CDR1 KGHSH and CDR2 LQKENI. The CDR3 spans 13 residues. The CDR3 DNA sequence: TGTGCCAGCTCGGAACGGAACACCGGGGAGCTGTTTTTT. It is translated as CASSERNTGELFF. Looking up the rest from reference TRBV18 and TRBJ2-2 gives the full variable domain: NAGVMQNPRHLVRRRGQEARLRCSPMKGHSHVYWYRQLPEEGLKFMVYLQKENIIDESGMPKERFSAEFPKEGPSILRIQQVVRGDSAAYFCASSERNTGELFFGEGSRLTVL.

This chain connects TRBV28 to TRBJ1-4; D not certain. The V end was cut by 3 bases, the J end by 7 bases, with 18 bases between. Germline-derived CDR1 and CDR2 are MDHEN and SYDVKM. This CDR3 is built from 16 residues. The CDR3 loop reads CASSLPIGVRSEKLFF. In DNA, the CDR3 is TGTGCCAGCAGTTTGCCAATCGGGGTCCGTAGTGAAAAACTGTTTTTT.

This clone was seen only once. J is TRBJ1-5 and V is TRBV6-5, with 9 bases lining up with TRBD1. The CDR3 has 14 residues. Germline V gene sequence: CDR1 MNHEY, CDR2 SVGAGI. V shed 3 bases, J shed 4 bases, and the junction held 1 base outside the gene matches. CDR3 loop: CASSYGTGNQPQHF. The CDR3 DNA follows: TGTGCCAGCAGTTATGGGACAGGGAATCAGCCCCAGCATTTT.

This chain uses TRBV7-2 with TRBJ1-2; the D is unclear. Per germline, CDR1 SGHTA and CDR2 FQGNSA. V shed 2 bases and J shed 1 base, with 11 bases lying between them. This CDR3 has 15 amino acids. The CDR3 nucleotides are TGTGCCAGCAGCTTAAACCCGGGAGATAACTATGGCTACACCTTC. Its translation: CASSLNPGDNYGYTF.

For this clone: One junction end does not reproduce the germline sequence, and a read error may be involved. CDR3 bases: TGTGCCAGCAGCCTCGGACTAGTCGCTGGGGCCAACGTCCTGATTTTC. It translates to CASSLGLVAGANVLIF. V usage is TRBV5-6 and J usage is TRBJ2-6; TRBD2 matches at 7 bases. The CDR3 covers 16 residues. Looked up from germline, CDR1 is SGHDT and CDR2 is YYEEEE.

DNA for the CDR3: TGTGCCAGCAGTTCCGGACAGGCCTCCCCTTATAGTGAGCAGTACTTC. Its translation: CASSSGQASPYSEQYF. The V call is TRBV27, the J call TRBJ2-7, with 7 bases aligning to TRBD1. The CDR3 has 16 amino acids. Germline CDR1 reads MNHEY; CDR2 reads SMNVEV (reference sequence). The trim removed 4 bases at V and 7 bases at J, leaving 16 bases unmatched.

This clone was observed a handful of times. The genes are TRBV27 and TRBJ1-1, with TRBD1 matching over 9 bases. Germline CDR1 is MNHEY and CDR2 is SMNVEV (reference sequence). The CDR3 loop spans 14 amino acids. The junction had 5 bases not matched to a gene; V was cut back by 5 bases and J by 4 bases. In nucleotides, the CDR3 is TGTGCCAGCAGTCTAGACAGGGGGAGCACTGAAGCTTTCTTT. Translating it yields CASSLDRGSTEAFF.

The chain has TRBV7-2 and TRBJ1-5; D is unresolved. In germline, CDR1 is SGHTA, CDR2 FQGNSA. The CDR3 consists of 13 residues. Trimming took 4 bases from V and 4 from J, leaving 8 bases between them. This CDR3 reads CASSWVENQPQHF. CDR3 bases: TGTGCCAGCAGCTGGGTTGAAAATCAGCCCCAGCATTTT.

CDR3 amino acids: CASSLRSASAPGKQYF. DNA of the CDR3: TGTGCCAGCAGTTTAAGATCGGCTAGCGCCCCCGGAAAGCAGTACTTC. The V gene is TRBV27, the J gene TRBJ2-7; D possibly corresponds to TRBD2 (6 bases). The length of the CDR3 is 16 residues. Per the germline V gene, CDR1 is MNHEY and CDR2 is SMNVEV (reference sequence). Trimming left V 2 bases short and J 8 bases short, with 22 bases between.

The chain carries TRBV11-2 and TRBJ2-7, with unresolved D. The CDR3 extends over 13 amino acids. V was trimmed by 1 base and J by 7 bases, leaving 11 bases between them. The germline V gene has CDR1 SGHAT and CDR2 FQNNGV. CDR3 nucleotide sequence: TGTGCCAGCAGCTTAGGTTTCGACAAAGAGCAGTACTTC. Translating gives CASSLGFDKEQYF.

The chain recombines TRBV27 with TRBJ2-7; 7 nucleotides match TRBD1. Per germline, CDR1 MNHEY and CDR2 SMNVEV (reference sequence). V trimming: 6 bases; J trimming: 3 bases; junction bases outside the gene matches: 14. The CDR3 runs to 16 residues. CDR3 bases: TGTGCCAGCAGATACAAACCGGGACAGATTAACTACGAGCAGTACTTC. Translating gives CASRYKPGQINYEQYF.